The rows below give T cell receptor beta chains drawn from one sample of a study of T cell responses to AZD1222 COVID-19 vaccine. The protocol was immunoSEQ multiplex PCR, while the TCRdb copy is restricted to in-frame clones and leaves out a portion. Of some 200,000 clones listed, over 85% are singletons. The sequencing used peripheral blood, collected 28 days after the second AZD1222 dose. Receptors originate from an adult who received the AZD1222 COVID-19 vaccine. CDR3s include the opening cysteine and the closing phenylalanine or tryptophan.

j_call,v_call,cdr3_aa
TRBJ2-2,TRBV5-4,CASSLGTSGGAATGELFF
TRBJ1-2,TRBV5-5,CASSLAVTGGAGYTF
TRBJ1-1,TRBV27,CASRQGVGTEAFF
TRBJ1-2,TRBV7-3,CASSLRATGDGYTF
TRBJ1-5,TRBV28,CASRSRSNQPQHF
TRBJ1-3,TRBV11-2,CASSARDRQGWSSGNTIYF
TRBJ2-3,TRBV7-3,CASSLSPGTSTDTQYF
TRBJ1-2,TRBV7-9,CASSYRTGDYGYTF
TRBJ2-5,TRBV20-1,CSASDTSAGGRLETQYF
TRBJ1-2,TRBV9,CAADGPYGYTF
TRBJ2-2,TRBV28,CASSLGTANTGELFF
TRBJ1-5,TRBV28,CASNRGRGQPQHF
TRBJ1-5,TRBV12-3/TRBV12-4,CASRWGQDQPQHF
TRBJ1-5,TRBV6-5,CASTFLNKGNQPQHF
TRBJ1-1,TRBV15,CATSRLRTGLGTEAFF
TRBJ1-2,TRBV6-5,CASSYYRDRANYGYTF
TRBJ2-7,TRBV14,CASSPGLGTYEQYF
TRBJ1-2,TRBV24-1,CATSDLVDGYTF
TRBJ1-5,TRBV2,CASTQDRGVGQPQHF
TRBJ2-3,TRBV5-1,CASSSGRGGTDTQYF
TRBJ2-1,TRBV19,CASSPGGQGALGEQFF
TRBJ1-1,TRBV7-9,CASRTDWGGTEAFF
TRBJ2-3,TRBV5-1,CASSLFSGGAKDTQYF
TRBJ2-3,TRBV10-3,CAISVVADPVSTDTQYF
TRBJ1-1,TRBV3-1/TRBV3-2,CASSPSYMNTEAFF
TRBJ2-3,TRBV11-2,CASSLRAPGPDTQYF
TRBJ1-1,TRBV18,CASSPGGPEAFF
TRBJ1-2,TRBV6-5,CASSQGLRVGYTF
TRBJ1-5,TRBV18,CASSLGQGHQPQHF
TRBJ2-5,TRBV7-9,CASTRTVQGRETQYF
TRBJ2-4,TRBV5-1,CASSFPGQGDIQYF
TRBJ1-2,TRBV4-2,CVSSQDRGNYGYTF
TRBJ1-4,TRBV7-9,CASSSATGIEKLFF
TRBJ2-2,TRBV5-1,CASSLAGSANTGELFF
TRBJ2-3,TRBV25-1,CASSSLGDLTDTQYF
TRBJ2-7,TRBV2,CARGTGLNEQYF
TRBJ2-2,TRBV5-1,CASSLGGYSGELFF
TRBJ2-3,TRBV20-1,CSASTRGGGTDTQYF
TRBJ1-4,TRBV7-6,CASSYRQGEKLFF
TRBJ1-2,TRBV7-9,CASSLDRWGNYGYTF
TRBJ1-1,TRBV7-3,CASSSRGGAGDTEAFF
TRBJ2-3,TRBV7-3,CASSLIGSSTDTQYF
TRBJ1-1,TRBV19,CASSITQLRDRNTEAFF
TRBJ1-1,TRBV29-1,CSVAGQELEAFF
TRBJ2-1,TRBV7-2,CASSLQPGEQFF
TRBJ2-3,TRBV4-3,CASSQDVIATDTQYF
TRBJ1-1,TRBV6-2/TRBV6-3,CASSFQQGLNTEAFF
TRBJ1-1,TRBV27,CASSLGHSNTEAFF
TRBJ1-6,TRBV19,CASRDTSRGLGPLHF